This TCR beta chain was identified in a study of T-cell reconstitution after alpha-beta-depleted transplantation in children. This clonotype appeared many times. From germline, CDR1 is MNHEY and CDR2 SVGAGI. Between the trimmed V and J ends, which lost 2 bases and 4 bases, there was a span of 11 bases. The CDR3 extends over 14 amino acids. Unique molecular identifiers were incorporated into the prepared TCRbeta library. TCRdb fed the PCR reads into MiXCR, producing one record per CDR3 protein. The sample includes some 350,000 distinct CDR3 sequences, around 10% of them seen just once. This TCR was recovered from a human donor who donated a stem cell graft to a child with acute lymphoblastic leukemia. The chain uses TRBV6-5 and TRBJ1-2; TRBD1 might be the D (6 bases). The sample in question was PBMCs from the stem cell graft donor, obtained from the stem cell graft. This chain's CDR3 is CASSYRGAFYGYTF. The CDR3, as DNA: TGTGCCAGCAGTTACCGGGGGGCCTTCTATGGCTACACCTTC.